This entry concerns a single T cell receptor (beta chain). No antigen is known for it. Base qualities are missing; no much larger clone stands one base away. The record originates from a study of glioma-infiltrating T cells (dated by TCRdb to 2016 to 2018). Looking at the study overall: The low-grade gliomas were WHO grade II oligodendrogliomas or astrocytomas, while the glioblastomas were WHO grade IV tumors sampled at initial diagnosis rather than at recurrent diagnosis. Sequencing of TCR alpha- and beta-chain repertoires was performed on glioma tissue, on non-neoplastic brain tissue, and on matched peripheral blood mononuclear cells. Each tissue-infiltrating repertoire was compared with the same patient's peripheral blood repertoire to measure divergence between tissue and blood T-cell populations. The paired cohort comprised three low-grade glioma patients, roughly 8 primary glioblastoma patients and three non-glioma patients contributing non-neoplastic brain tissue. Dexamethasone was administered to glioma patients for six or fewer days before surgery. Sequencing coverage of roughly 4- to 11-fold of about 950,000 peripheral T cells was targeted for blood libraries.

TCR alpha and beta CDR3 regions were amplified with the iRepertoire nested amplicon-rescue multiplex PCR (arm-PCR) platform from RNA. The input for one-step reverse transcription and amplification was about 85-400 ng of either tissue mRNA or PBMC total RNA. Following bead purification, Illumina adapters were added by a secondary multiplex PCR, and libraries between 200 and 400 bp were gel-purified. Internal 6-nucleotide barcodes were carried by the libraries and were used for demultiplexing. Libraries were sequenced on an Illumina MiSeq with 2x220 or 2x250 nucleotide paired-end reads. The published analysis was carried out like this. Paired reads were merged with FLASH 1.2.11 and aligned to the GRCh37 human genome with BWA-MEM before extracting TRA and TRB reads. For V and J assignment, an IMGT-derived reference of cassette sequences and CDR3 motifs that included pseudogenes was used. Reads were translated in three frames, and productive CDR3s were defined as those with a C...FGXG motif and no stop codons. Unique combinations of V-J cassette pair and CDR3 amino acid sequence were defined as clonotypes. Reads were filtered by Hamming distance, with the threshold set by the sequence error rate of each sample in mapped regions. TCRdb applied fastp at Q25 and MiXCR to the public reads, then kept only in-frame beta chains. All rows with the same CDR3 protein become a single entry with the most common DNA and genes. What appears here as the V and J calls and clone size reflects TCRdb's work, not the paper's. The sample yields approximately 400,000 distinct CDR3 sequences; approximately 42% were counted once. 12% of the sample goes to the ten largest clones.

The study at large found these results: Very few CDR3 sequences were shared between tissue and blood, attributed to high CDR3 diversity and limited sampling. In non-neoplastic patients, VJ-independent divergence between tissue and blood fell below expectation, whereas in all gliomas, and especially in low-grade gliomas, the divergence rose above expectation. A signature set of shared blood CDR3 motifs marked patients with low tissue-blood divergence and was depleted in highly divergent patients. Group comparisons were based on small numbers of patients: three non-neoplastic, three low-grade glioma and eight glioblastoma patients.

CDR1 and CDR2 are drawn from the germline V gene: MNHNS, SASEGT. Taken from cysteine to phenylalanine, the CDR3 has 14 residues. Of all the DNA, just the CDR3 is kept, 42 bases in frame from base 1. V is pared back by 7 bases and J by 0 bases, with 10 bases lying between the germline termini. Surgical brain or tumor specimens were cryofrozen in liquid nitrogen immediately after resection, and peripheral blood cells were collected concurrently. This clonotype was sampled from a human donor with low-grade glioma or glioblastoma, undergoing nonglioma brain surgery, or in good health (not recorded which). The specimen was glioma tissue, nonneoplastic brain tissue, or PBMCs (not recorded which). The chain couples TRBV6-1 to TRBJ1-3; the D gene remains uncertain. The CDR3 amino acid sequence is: CASNSQLSGNTIYF. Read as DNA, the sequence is TGTGCCAGCAACAGCCAGCTCTCTGGAAACACCATATATTTT.